The present T cell receptor beta chain was sequenced within a study of T-cell reconstitution after alpha-beta-depleted transplantation in children. The study's findings and limits: At the one-year point after transplant, T-cell counts and TCRbeta diversity were found to come mostly from T cells that had been newly produced. Where alpha-beta T cells came from about two months after transplant was reportedly several hundred expanded graft clones. Surviving thymic progenitors and recipient T cells were the source of high TCRbeta diversity at day 60 in some patients.

Unique molecular identifiers were incorporated when the TCRbeta library was constructed. TCRdb re-called the PCR reads through MiXCR, storing one row per CDR3 protein. Counted here are 300,000 to 400,000 distinct CDR3 sequences, approximately 23% occurring once; the ten biggest clones make up over 9.5%. CDR1 is SGHKS, CDR2 YYEKEE, per germline (reference sequence). The CDR3 length is 15 residues. V was shortened by 4 bases and J by 4 bases, with 15 bases between the two germline ends. The sample holds a few counts of this clonotype. The target antigen is unknown. This rearrangement joins TRBV5-5 to TRBJ2-1; D possibly corresponds to TRBD2 (6 bases). The sequence was obtained from a male patient aged 10 to 17 who had a stem cell transplant for acute lymphoblastic leukemia, so the T cells may come from the graft donor. Sequences were derived from PBMCs, mostly from graft donor cells, sampled 180 days after TCRalphabeta/CD19-depleted stem cell transplant. CDR3 DNA: TGTGCCAGCAGCCGGGGGTCAAATAGGTACAATGAGCAGTTCTTC. It specifies CASSRGSNRYNEQFF.